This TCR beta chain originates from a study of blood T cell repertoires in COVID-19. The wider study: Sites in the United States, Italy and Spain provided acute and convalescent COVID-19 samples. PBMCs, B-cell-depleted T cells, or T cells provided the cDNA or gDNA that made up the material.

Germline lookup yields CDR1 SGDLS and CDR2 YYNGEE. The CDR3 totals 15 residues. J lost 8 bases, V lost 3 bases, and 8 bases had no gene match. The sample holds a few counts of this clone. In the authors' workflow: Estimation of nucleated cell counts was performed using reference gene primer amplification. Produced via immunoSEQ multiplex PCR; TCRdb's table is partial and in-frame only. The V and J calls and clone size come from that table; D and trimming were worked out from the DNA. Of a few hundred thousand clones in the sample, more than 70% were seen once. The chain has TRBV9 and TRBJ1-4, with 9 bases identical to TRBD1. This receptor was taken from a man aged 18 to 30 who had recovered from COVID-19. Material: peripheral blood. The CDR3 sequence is CASSALQGAGEKLFF. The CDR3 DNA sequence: TGTGCCAGCAGCGCACTACAGGGGGCAGGGGAAAAACTGTTTTTT.